The 18 T cell receptor beta chains in this list originate from one sample, sequenced in a study of shared clonotypes between healthy human individuals. Assay: immunoSEQ multiplex PCR; the TCRdb copy retains only in-frame clones and omits some. The table shows over 950,000 clones, with approximately 77% occurring only once. Sequencing was done on a sample of memory CD4+ T cells from PBMCs. Subset here: CD45RA-negative fraction. The receptors stem from a man in his late teens or twenties in good health. Some clones in this sample may be carry-over from other donors' samples.

The rearrangement links TRBV30 to TRBJ1-3; 8 nucleotides agree with TRBD1. Unmatched junction bases numbered 11, after V lost 8 bases and J lost 8 bases. In germline, CDR1 is GTSNPN, CDR2 SVGIG (reference sequence). This CDR3 contains 13 residues. Here the CDR3 DNA reads TGTGCCGTTGACAGGGGACAGCGGGACACCATATATTTT. This sequence encodes CAVDRGQRDTIYF.

Only a few counts were recorded for this clone. The same CDR3 is also encoded by other DNA sequences in this sample. J is TRBJ2-7 and V is TRBV19; 12 bases are shared with TRBD2. The CDR3 has 14 residues. The junction had 1 base not matched to a gene; V was cut back by 5 bases and J by 2 bases. Germline values: CDR1 LNHDA, CDR2 SQIVND (reference sequence). The CDR3 here is CASSRTSGTYEQYF. For the CDR3, the DNA is TGTGCCAGTAGTCGGACTAGCGGGACCTACGAGCAGTACTTC.

This clone was picked up a small number of times. The genes are TRBV20-1 and TRBJ2-5, with a possible D match to TRBD2 (6 bases). Trimming removed 5 bases at V and 10 bases at J, with 14 bases between. CDR1 is DFQATT and CDR2 is SNEGSKA in the germline V gene (reference sequence). The CDR3 totals 11 residues. CDR3 protein: CSARDSRYQYF. CDR3 sequence (DNA): TGCAGTGCTCGGGACTCCCGGTACCAGTACTTC.

This clone appeared once. The chain couples TRBV28 to TRBJ1-4; possible D gene TRBD1, 5 bases. In germline, CDR1 is MDHEN, CDR2 SYDVKM. Trimming left V 5 bases short and J 8 bases short, with 12 bases between. This CDR3 has 13 residues. The CDR3 loop is CASSEGRTEKLFF. The CDR3 DNA follows: TGTGCCAGCAGTGAGGGACGGACGGAAAAACTGTTTTTT.

This rearrangement joins TRBV4-2 to TRBJ2-7; 10 bases are a match to TRBD1. V shed 0 bases and J 5 bases; nucleotides not matched to a gene: 10. Germline V gene sequence: CDR1 LGHNA, CDR2 YNFKEQ. The CDR3 spans 17 residues. This CDR3 reads CASSQEVGGQGKDEQYF. DNA for the CDR3: TGTGCCAGCAGCCAAGAGGTGGGGGGACAGGGGAAGGACGAGCAGTACTTC.

This chain uses TRBV6-5 with TRBJ2-6; D not certain. The V and J ends lost 6 bases and 0 bases respectively, with 6 bases between them. This CDR3 is 14 amino acids long. Germline lookup yields CDR1 MNHEY and CDR2 SVGAGI. CDR3: CASSQLSGANVLTF. Written as DNA, the CDR3 is TGTGCCAGCAGCCAGCTCTCTGGGGCCAACGTCCTGACTTTC.

This clone was seen a handful of times. The V and J genes are TRBV19 and TRBJ1-2; 10 bases line up with TRBD1. J gave up 7 bases and V 6 bases, and 5 bases lay outside the gene matches. Germline assignment: CDR1 LNHDA and CDR2 SQIVND (reference sequence). The CDR3 contains 13 residues. The CDR3 protein is CASRPTGGFGYTF. CDR3 bases: TGTGCCAGTAGACCGACAGGGGGCTTTGGCTACACCTTC. The full variable domain, with the rest looked up from reference TRBV19 and TRBJ1-2, is DGGITQSPKYLFRKEGQNVTLSCEQNLNHDAMYWYRQDPGQGLRLIYYSQIVNDFQKGDIAEGYSVSREKKESFPLTVTSAQKNPTAFYLCASRPTGGFGYTFGSGTRLTVV.

This clone was counted once. V gene TRBV2 combines with J gene TRBJ2-5; D is uncertain. This CDR3 comprises 13 residues. Germline V gene lookup returns CDR1 SNHLY and CDR2 FYNNEI. The V and J ends lost 7 bases and 2 bases respectively, with 11 bases between them. CDR3 nucleotides: TGTGCCAGCACTCCCGTCACACAAGAGACCCAGTACTTC. This encodes CASTPVTQETQYF. The full variable domain, completed using reference TRBV2 and TRBJ2-5, is EPEVTQTPSHQVTQMGQEVILRCVPISNHLYFYWYRQILGQKVEFLVSFYNNEISEKSEIFDDQFSVERPDGSNFTLKIRSTKLEDSAMYFCASTPVTQETQYFGPGTRLLVL.

The V gene is TRBV7-9, the J gene TRBJ1-2, with D uncertain. Trimming took 8 bases from V and 6 from J, leaving 13 bases between them. The CDR3 extends over 12 amino acids. Germline lookup yields CDR1 SEHNR and CDR2 FQNEAQ (reference sequence). The DNA of the CDR3 is TGTGCCAGCGTTTCAGGCGAGAATGGCTACACCTTC. Its translation: CASVSGENGYTF.

The V gene is TRBV6-1, the J gene TRBJ1-2; a possible D gene is TRBD1 (5 bases). The germline gives CDR1 MNHNS, CDR2 SASEGT. CDR3 length equals 13 residues. Trimming removed 7 bases from V and 4 bases from J, with 13 bases in between. CDR3 nucleotides: TGTGCCAGCATTATGGACACCAGCTATGGCTACACCTTC. Protein sequence: CASIMDTSYGYTF.

The CDR3 spells CASSLVRYSYEQYF. The CDR3 region has the DNA TGTGCCAGCAGCTTGGTCCGGTACTCCTACGAGCAGTACTTC. The genes are TRBV5-6 and TRBJ2-7; D uncertain. Deletions cut 0 bases from V and 0 bases from J, with 7 bases between. This CDR3 region has 14 residues. The germline V gene encodes CDR1 SGHDT and CDR2 YYEEEE.

The J gene is TRBJ2-7, the V gene TRBV6-1, with D perhaps TRBD1 (6 bases). The germline V gene encodes CDR1 MNHNS and CDR2 SASEGT. Trimming took 5 bases from V and 0 from J, leaving 14 bases between them. The CDR3 consists of 15 residues. In DNA form, the CDR3 reads TGTGCCAGCAGTCCAGACAGGTGGGCCTCCTACGAGCAGTACTTC. Its translation is CASSPDRWASYEQYF.

The V and J genes are TRBV28 and TRBJ2-2; D call uncertain. V was cut by 7 bases and J by 0 bases, with 27 bases left in between. The CDR3 consists of 20 residues. CDR1 is MDHEN and CDR2 is SYDVKM in the germline V gene. The CDR3 sequence is CASKPKVFPMTLPNTGELFF. The CDR3, as DNA: TGTGCCAGCAAACCCAAAGTGTTCCCAATGACCCTACCGAACACCGGGGAGCTGTTTTTT.

The V and J genes are TRBV28 and TRBJ2-7, with D tentatively TRBD2 (6 bases). The CDR3 is 13 amino acids. V lost 2 bases to trimming and J lost 6 bases, with 11 bases between them. Germline CDR1 reads MDHEN; CDR2 reads SYDVKM. For the CDR3, the DNA is TGTGCCAGCAGTTTACTCGGGACTTTCGAGCAGTACTTC. Amino acids: CASSLLGTFEQYF.

With respect to this clone: The same CDR3 arises from other DNA sequences in this sample as well. The chain is built from TRBV2 and TRBJ2-7; D gene unclear. The CDR3 sequence is 12 residues long. Germline assignment: CDR1 SNHLY and CDR2 FYNNEI. V lost 8 bases to trimming and J lost 3 bases, with 11 bases between them. The CDR3 protein is CASRVDFYEQYF. CDR3 nucleotide sequence: TGTGCCAGCCGTGTCGACTTCTACGAGCAGTACTTC.

This chain connects TRBV5-1 to TRBJ2-7, with 8 bases matching TRBD2. The CDR3 covers 15 residues. V was clipped by 3 bases and J by 3 bases; unmatched bases: 8. Germline CDR1 and CDR2: SGHRS and YFSETQ. The CDR3 here is CASSSLAGGIYEQYF. The CDR3 DNA reads TGCGCCAGCAGCTCTCTAGCGGGTGGCATCTACGAGCAGTACTTC.

This clone has a single count. The chain has TRBV2 and TRBJ1-1, with D possibly TRBD1 on 5 matching bases. Between the trimmed V and J ends, which lost 10 bases and 1 base, there was a span of 13 bases. Germline V CDR1 and CDR2: SNHLY, FYNNEI. This CDR3 has 13 amino acids. The CDR3: CATAGQGNTEAFF. CDR3 coding DNA: TGTGCCACCGCGGGCCAGGGGAACACTGAAGCTTTCTTT.

This clone was seen more than once but under ten times. Other nucleotide sequences from this sample produce the same CDR3. This rearrangement joins TRBV7-2 to TRBJ2-5, with D perhaps TRBD2 (5 bases). Germline CDR1 and CDR2: SGHTA and FQGNSA. CDR3 length: 13 residues. Trimming shortened V by 1 base and J by 2 bases, and 5 bases separated the two germline ends. In nucleotides, the CDR3 is TGTGCCAGCAGCTTAGAGCGGCAAGAGACCCAGTACTTC. This sequence encodes CASSLERQETQYF.